The T cell receptor beta chain under discussion was sequenced for a study of cytomegalovirus exposure and HLA in healthy donors. Across the study: In an earlier analysis, 95 million to 140 million unique TCR beta sequences were found from about 190 million T cells. Study-wide findings and caveats: In a later analysis, donors in an Asian-associated ancestry cluster reportedly had fewer N-insertions in productive TCRs than the cohort mean. The study recorded 160 or so TCR beta chains that were cytomegalovirus-associated. A link between a missense DCLRE1C variant and TCR beta V- and J-gene trimming emerged from a later analysis.

The PCR made use of 60 Vbeta and 13 Jbeta primers. Only in-frame clones appear in the TCRdb table, and some are missing; sequencing was by immunoSEQ multiplex PCR. In the table there are 100,000 to 150,000 clones, roughly 82% of which are singletons. Remarks on this clone: The antigen is undetermined.

J lost 3 bases, V lost 5 bases, and 8 bases had no gene match. Germline CDR1 KGHSH, CDR2 LQKENI. The CDR3 sequence is 15 residues long. V usage is TRBV18 and J usage is TRBJ1-1; 8 bases fit TRBD1. Specimen: PBMCs. The source of this sequence is a boy younger than 18 in good health and CMV-seronegative. The CDR3 DNA follows: TGTGCCAGCTCATCCACAGGGGGATCGGACACTGAAGCTTTCTTT. Translating it yields CASSSTGGSDTEAFF.